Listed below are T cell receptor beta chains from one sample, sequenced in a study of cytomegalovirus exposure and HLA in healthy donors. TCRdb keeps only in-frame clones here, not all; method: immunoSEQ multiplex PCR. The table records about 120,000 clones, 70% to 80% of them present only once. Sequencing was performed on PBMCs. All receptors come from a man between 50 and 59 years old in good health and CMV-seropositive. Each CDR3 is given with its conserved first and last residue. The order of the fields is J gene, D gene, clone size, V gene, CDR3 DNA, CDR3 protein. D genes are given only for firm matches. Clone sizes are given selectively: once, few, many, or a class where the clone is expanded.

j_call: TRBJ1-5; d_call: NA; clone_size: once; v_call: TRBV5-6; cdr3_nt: TGTGCCAGCAGCCGACAGGATCAGCCCCAGCATTTT; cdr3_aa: CASSRQDQPQHF
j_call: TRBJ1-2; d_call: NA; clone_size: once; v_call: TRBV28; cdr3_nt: TGTGCCACCAAACCCCAGCCGGGCTATGGCTACACCTTC; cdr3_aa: CATKPQPGYGYTF
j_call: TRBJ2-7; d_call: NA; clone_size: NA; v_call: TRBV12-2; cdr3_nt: TGTGCAAGTCTCCTCCGGGACAGGGGGTACGAGCAGTACTTC; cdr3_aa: CASLLRDRGYEQYF
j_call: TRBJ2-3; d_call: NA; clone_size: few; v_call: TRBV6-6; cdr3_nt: TGTGCCAGCAGTTACGCCGACAGGCAGTATTTT; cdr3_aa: CASSYADRQYF
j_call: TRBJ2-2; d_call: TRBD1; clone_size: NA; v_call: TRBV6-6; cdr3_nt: TGTGCCAGCAGCCAGGGACAGGGTATCCCCGGGGAGCTGTTTTTT; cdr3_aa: CASSQGQGIPGELFF
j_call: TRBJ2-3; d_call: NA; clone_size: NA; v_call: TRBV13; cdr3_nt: TGTGCCAGCAGCCCGGGATGGGCCCGGTTTACCACAGATACGCAGTATTTT; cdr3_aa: CASSPGWARFTTDTQYF
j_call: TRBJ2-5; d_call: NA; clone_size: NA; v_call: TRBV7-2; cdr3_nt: TGTGCCAGCAGCTTACGGGAATCGGATGGGGAGACCCAGTACTTC; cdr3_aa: CASSLRESDGETQYF
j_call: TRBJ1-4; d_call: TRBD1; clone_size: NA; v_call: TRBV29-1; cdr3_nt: TGCAGCGTTGTTGAGTCAGGGGGGATAGGAAAACTGTTTTTT; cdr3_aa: CSVVESGGIGKLFF
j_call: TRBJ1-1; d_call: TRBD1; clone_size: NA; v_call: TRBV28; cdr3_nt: TGTGCCAGCAGTTTGGGACAGGGAGGGGGGGATGAAGCTTTCTTT; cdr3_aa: CASSLGQGGGDEAFF
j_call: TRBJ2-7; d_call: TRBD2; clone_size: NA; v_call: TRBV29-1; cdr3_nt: TGCAGCGTGGGGACTAGCGGAGAGTACGAGCAGTACTTC; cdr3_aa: CSVGTSGEYEQYF
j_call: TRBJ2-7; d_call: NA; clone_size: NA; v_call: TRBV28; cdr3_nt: TGTGCCAGCAGTTTCACTTCAGGACTCTACGAGCAGTACTTC; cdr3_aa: CASSFTSGLYEQYF
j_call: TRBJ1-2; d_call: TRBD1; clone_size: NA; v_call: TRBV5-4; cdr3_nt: TGTGCCAGCAGCTTGTCGCGTACAGGGGGCGCCAAGGGCTACACCTTC; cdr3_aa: CASSLSRTGGAKGYTF
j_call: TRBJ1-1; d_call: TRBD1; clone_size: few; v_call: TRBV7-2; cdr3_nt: TGTGCCAGCAGCTTTAGGGGACAGGGGACTGAAGCTTTCTTT; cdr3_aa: CASSFRGQGTEAFF
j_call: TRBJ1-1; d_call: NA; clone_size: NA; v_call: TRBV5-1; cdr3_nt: TGCGCCAGCAGCTTGGGGTTCGTAGGGGTCACTGAAGCTTTCTTT; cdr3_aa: CASSLGFVGVTEAFF
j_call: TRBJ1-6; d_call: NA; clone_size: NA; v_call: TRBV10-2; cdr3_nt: TGCGCCAGCAGTGAGAATCAGGTTTACTCACCCCTCCACTTT; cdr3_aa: CASSENQVYSPLHF
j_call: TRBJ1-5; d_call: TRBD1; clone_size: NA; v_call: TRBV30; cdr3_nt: TGTGCCTGTAACAGGGGAAGCAATCAGCCCCAGCATTTT; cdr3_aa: CACNRGSNQPQHF
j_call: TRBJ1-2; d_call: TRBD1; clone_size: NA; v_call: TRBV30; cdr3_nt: TGTGCCTGGAGTCAAGAGAGGGGACAGGTTCGGGGCTACACCTTC; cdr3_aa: CAWSQERGQVRGYTF
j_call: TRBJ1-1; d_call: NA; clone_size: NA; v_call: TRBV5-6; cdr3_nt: TGTGCCAGCAGCTTGGCCCAGTTGAACACTGAAGCTTTCTTT; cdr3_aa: CASSLAQLNTEAFF
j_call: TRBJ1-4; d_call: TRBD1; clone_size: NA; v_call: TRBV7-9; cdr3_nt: TGTGCCAGCAGCCAGCGGGACAGGGGGCAGAGGGGAACTAATGAAAAACTGTTTTTT; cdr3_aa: CASSQRDRGQRGTNEKLFF
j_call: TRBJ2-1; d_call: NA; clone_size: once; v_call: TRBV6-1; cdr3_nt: TGTGCCAGCAGTGAACACGGCGGGGCCAAGTACAATGAGCAGTTCTTC; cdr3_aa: CASSEHGGAKYNEQFF
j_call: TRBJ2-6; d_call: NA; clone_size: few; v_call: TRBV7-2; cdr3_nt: TGTGCCAGCAGCTCGACTAGGTCTGGGGCCAACGTCCTGACTTTC; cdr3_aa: CASSSTRSGANVLTF
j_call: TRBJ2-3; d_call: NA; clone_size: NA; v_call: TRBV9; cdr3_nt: TGTGCCAGCAGCGCACCGATGGGAGTTCGAGATACGCAGTATTTT; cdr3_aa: CASSAPMGVRDTQYF
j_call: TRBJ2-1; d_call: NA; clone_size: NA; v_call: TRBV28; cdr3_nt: TGTGCCAGCAGTTTGAGGGGGGGGGCCAGGAATGAGCAGTTCTTC; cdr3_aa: CASSLRGGARNEQFF
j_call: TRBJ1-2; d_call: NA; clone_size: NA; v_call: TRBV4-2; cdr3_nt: TGTGCCAGCAGCTCCCACTGGAGGGACGGCTATGGCTACACCTTC; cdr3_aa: CASSSHWRDGYGYTF
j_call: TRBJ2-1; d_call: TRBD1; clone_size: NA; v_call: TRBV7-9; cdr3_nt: TGTGCCAGCAGCTTAGGGACAGGGGTCACTTCCAGCTCCTACAATGAGCAGTTCTTC; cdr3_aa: CASSLGTGVTSSSYNEQFF
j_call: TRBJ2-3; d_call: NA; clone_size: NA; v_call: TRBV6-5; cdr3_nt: TGTGCCAGCAGACTCCAGGGGAACAAGGGAGATACGCAGTATTTT; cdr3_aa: CASRLQGNKGDTQYF
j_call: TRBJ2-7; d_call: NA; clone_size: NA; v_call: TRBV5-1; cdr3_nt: TGCGCCAGCAGCTCAGACAGTACCTCCTACGAGCAGTACTTC; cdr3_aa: CASSSDSTSYEQYF
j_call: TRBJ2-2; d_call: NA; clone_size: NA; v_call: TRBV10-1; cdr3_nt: TGCGCCAGCAGTAAACTTCAGGGGCCTAACACCGGGGAGCTGTTTTTT; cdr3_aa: CASSKLQGPNTGELFF
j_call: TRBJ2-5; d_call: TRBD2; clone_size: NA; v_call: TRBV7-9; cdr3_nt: TGTGCCAGCAGCCCCGGACTAGCGGTTAATAGGGGGGAGACCCAGTACTTC; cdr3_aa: CASSPGLAVNRGETQYF
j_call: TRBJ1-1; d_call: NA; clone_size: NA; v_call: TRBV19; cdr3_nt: TGTGCCAGTAGTCTCGGGCCAGGCGGGATGAACACTGAAGCTTTCTTT; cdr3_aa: CASSLGPGGMNTEAFF
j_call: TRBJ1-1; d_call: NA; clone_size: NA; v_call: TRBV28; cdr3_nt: TGTGCCAGCAACTCGGGGACTGAAGCTTTCTTT; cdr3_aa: CASNSGTEAFF
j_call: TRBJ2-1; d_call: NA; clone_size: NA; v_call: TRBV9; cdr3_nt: TGTGCCAGCAGCGTAGAAGGGTACAGGGACAACTGCAATGAGCAGTTCTTC; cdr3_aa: CASSVEGYRDNCNEQFF
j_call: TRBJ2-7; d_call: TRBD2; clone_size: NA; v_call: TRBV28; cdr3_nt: TGTGCCAGCAGTACTAGCGTATACGAGCAGTACTTC; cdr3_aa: CASSTSVYEQYF
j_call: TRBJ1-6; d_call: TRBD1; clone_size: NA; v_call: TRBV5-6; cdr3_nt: TGTGCCAGCAGCTTGGACAGGGGGCGATCACCCCTCCACTTT; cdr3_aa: CASSLDRGRSPLHF
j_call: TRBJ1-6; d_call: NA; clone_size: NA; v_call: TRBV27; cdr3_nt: TGTGCCAGCAGTGGCAGGGTTTCACCCCTCCACTTT; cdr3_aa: CASSGRVSPLHF
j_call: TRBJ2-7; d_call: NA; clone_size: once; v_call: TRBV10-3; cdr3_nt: TGTGCCATCGAGGACGGGAGCTCCTACGAGCAGTACTTC; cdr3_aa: CAIEDGSSYEQYF
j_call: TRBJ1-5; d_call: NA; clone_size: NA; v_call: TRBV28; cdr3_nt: TGTGCCAGCAGGGACGCGGGCGGCAATCAGCCCCAGCATTTT; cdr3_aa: CASRDAGGNQPQHF
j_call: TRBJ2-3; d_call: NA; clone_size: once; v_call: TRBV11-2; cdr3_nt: TGTGCCAGCAGCTTGGGCTACACAGATACGCAGTATTTT; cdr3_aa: CASSLGYTDTQYF
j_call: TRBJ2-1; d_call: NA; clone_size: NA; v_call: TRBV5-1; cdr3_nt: TGCGCCAGCAGCTTGGTGGCGGGGCGCTACAATGAGCAGTTCTTC; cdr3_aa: CASSLVAGRYNEQFF